Below are 23 T cell receptor beta chains sequenced from a single sample in a study of blood T cells in healthy people across ages. With a J-beta primer mix and a sample-barcoded 5' primer, a second PCR ran about 7 to 11 cycles. TCRdb itself ran the 5' RACE reads through MiXCR, one entry per CDR3 protein. The profile shows approximately 780,000 distinct CDR3 sequences, around 24% of them singletons. A further study also used this sample, focusing on T cells of mothers and their children.

The specimen sequenced was blood. These receptor sequences come from a boy younger than 18 in good health.

The chain has TRBV13 and TRBJ2-7, with a weak D call TRBD1 (7 bases). Deletions cut 4 bases from V and 1 base from J, with 17 bases between. This CDR3 comprises 16 residues. Germline CDR1 is PRHDT and CDR2 is FYEKMQ (reference sequence). The CDR3 DNA reads TGTGCCAGCAGCTATGGACAGGTTGGGGGGTCCTACGAGCAGTACTTC. This gives the protein CASSYGQVGGSYEQYF.

The table lists this clonotype with a few counts. The rearrangement joins TRBV29-1 to TRBJ2-5; possibly TRBD2 for D (6 bases). CDR3 length: 13 residues. V lost 2 bases and J 5 bases, leaving 12 bases between the germline ends. Germline assignment: CDR1 SQVTM and CDR2 ANQGSEA. DNA for the CDR3: TGCAGCGTTGAAAGAGGAGGAGGGGAGACCCAGTACTTC. This gives the protein CSVERGGGETQYF.

The chain has TRBV5-6 and TRBJ2-5; D not resolved. The DNA end lines up better with TRBJ2-7; the J call may be wrong. Germline values: CDR1 SGHDT, CDR2 YYEEEE. The CDR3 loop spans 15 amino acids. The CDR3 DNA is TGTGCCAGCGCCCTCGGTGGATATCTGCTCTACGAGCAGTACTTC. Translating gives CASALGGYLLYEQYF.

Turning to this clonotype: One junction end does not reproduce the germline sequence, and a read error may be involved. The CDR3 loop reads CSARPGPLANNIQYF. CDR3 nucleotides: TGCAGTGCTAGGCCTGGACCTCTAGCCAACAACATTCAGTACTTC. The chain joins TRBV20-1 to TRBJ2-4; tentative D call: TRBD2 (5 bases). Germline V gene lookup returns CDR1 DFQATT and CDR2 SNEGSKA (reference sequence). The CDR3 covers 15 residues.

This clonotype was seen more than once but under ten times. The chain has TRBV5-5 and TRBJ1-5, with a tentative D call TRBD1 (5 bases). Looked up from germline, CDR1 is SGHKS and CDR2 is YYEKEE (reference sequence). This CDR3 has 13 amino acids. Trimming cost V 4 bases and J 6 bases, with 11 bases left between them. CDR3 loop: CASSQQGSQPQHF. In nucleotides, the CDR3 is TGTGCCAGCAGCCAGCAGGGTAGTCAGCCCCAGCATTTT.

V is TRBV9 and J is TRBJ2-1, with a tentative D call TRBD2 (6 bases). CDR3 length: 15 residues. Per germline, CDR1 SGDLS and CDR2 YYNGEE. The germline V and J ends were trimmed by 4 bases and 3 bases, with 14 bases remaining between them. The CDR3 DNA reads as TGTGCCAGCAGCCCATTGGGGCGGGGCTACAATGAGCAGTTCTTC. Protein: CASSPLGRGYNEQFF.

This clonotype came up many times. The V call is TRBV29-1, the J call TRBJ2-5, with D tentatively TRBD1 or TRBD2 (5 bases each). The closer fit of TRBJ2-1 to the DNA end suggests the J call may be wrong. The V gene's germline CDR1 is SQVTM and CDR2 ANQGSEA. The CDR3 totals 12 residues. The CDR3 loop reads CSVGDQFNVQFF. Here the CDR3 DNA reads TGCAGCGTTGGGGACCAGTTCAACGTTCAGTTCTTC.

To note about this clonotype: This CDR3 fails to terminate in the conserved phenylalanine or tryptophan, so it likely reflects a read error. The rearrangement uses TRBV20-1 and TRBJ2-3; D is ambiguous. The CDR3 covers 14 residues. CDR1 DFQATT and CDR2 SNEGSKA come from the germline V gene (reference sequence). With 5 bases removed from V and 1 base from J, the gap between germline ends came to 13 bases. CDR3 DNA sequence: TGCAGTGCTCTCTTATCGTCTGGCACAGATACGCAGTATCTT. Translation: CSALLSSGTDTQYL.

This clonotype was picked up a small number of times. This chain links TRBV6-2 or TRBV6-3 with TRBJ2-5, with D possibly matching TRBD2 (6 bases). The length of the CDR3 is 16 residues. Trimming removed 2 bases from V and 2 bases from J, with 15 bases in between. Germline CDR1 reads MNHEY; CDR2 reads SVGEGT. The CDR3 loop reads CASSYGAGGIQETQYF. Written as DNA, the CDR3 is TGTGCCAGCAGTTACGGAGCGGGCGGCATACAAGAGACCCAGTACTTC.

CDR3 sequence: CASSSAEGDRVSGELFF. The DNA of the CDR3 is TGTGCCAGCAGCTCTGCGGAAGGGGATAGGGTCTCCGGGGAGCTGTTTTTT. The chain carries TRBV13 and TRBJ2-2; possible D gene TRBD1, 5 bases. The germline gives CDR1 PRHDT, CDR2 FYEKMQ (reference sequence). This CDR3 contains 17 residues. Trimming took off 4 bases at V and 6 bases at J, with 21 bases between the two ends. The full variable domain, with the rest looked up from reference TRBV13 and TRBJ2-2, is AAGVIQSPRHLIKEKRETATLKCYPIPRHDTVYWYQQGPGQDPQFLISFYEKMQSDKGSIPDRFSAQQFSDYHSELNMSSLELGDSALYFCASSSAEGDRVSGELFFGEGSRLTVL.

The chain has TRBV5-1 and TRBJ2-3; D is possibly TRBD2 (6 bases). Trimming removed 4 bases from V and 1 base from J, with 10 bases in between. Germline CDR1 is SGHRS and CDR2 is YFSETQ. The CDR3 length is 14 residues. CDR3 sequence reads: CASSGGSGTDTQYF. The CDR3 DNA reads as TGCGCCAGCAGCGGGGGGTCGGGCACAGATACGCAGTATTTT. Filled out from reference TRBV5-1 and TRBJ2-3, the complete variable domain reads KAGVTQTPRYLIKTRGQQVTLSCSPISGHRSVSWYQQTPGQGLQFLFEYFSETQRNKGNFPGRFSGRQFSNSRSEMNVSTLELGDSALYLCASSGGSGTDTQYFGPGTRLTVL.

This clonotype turned up a few times. The V and J genes are TRBV27 and TRBJ1-2; maybe TRBD1 (5 bases). Trimming took 0 bases from V and 2 from J, leaving 7 bases between them. The CDR3 contains 14 residues. Germline CDR1 reads MNHEY; CDR2 reads SMNVEV (reference sequence). CDR3 region: CASSLSAGNYGYTF. In DNA, the CDR3 is TGTGCCAGCAGTTTATCGGCAGGGAACTATGGCTACACCTTC.

The V gene is TRBV6-6, the J gene TRBJ2-3; 11 bases match TRBD2. CDR3 length equals 15 residues. V was pared by 4 bases and J by 5 bases, with 5 bases of the junction left unmatched. Per the germline V gene, CDR1 is MNHNY and CDR2 is SVGAGI (reference sequence). The CDR3 bases are TGTGCCAGCAGTTTCCAGACTAGCGGGAAAGATACGCAGTATTTT. This translates into CASSFQTSGKDTQYF.

In this sample, this clonotype turned up a few times. This rearrangement joins TRBV20-1 to TRBJ2-1; 9 bases match TRBD2. V was pared by 0 bases and J by 3 bases, with 6 bases of the junction left unmatched. The CDR3 has 16 residues. Germline-derived CDR1 and CDR2 are DFQATT and SNEGSKA (reference sequence). The DNA of the CDR3 is TGCAGTGCTAGAGATGTGCGGGGGGGAAACTACAATGAGCAGTTCTTC. Its translation is CSARDVRGGNYNEQFF.

This clonotype was counted only a few times. The rearrangement joins TRBV5-1 to TRBJ2-3, with 7 positions matching TRBD2. V dropped 4 bases and J dropped 2; count of bases not matched to a gene: 7. The CDR3 length is 15 residues. The V gene's germline CDR1 is SGHRS and CDR2 YFSETQ. Here the CDR3 DNA reads TGCGCCAGCAGCCTTCGGGCGGGGGACACAGATACGCAGTATTTT. It is translated as CASSLRAGDTDTQYF.

This chain joins TRBV4-3 and TRBJ2-1, with D tentatively TRBD2 (6 bases). With 2 bases removed from V and 2 bases from J, the gap between germline ends came to 19 bases. Germline V gene lookup returns CDR1 LGHNA and CDR2 YSLEER. The length of the CDR3 is 18 residues. CDR3 DNA sequence: TGCGCCAGCAGCCAACAACACAATAGCGGACTTACCTACAATGAGCAGTTCTTC. Protein: CASSQQHNSGLTYNEQFF.

This clonotype showed up just a few times. The chain combines TRBV7-8 with TRBJ2-2; unclear D gene. V was pared by 1 base and J by 3 bases, with 6 bases between. Looked up from germline, CDR1 is SGHVS and CDR2 is FQNEAQ. The CDR3 contains 14 residues. CDR3 region: CASSLGYDTGELFF. Written as DNA, the CDR3 is TGTGCCAGCAGCTTAGGATACGACACCGGGGAGCTGTTTTTT.

This clonotype came up a few times. At one boundary the junction diverges from the germline segment, which might be a read error. The chain is built from TRBV9 and TRBJ2-3; D gene uncertain. The CDR3 consists of 16 residues. Germline CDR1 and CDR2: SGDLS and YYNGEE. Written as DNA, the CDR3 is TGTGCCGGCAGCGTAGACCCATCTCCTAGCACAGATACGCAGTATTTT. Amino acid sequence: CAGSVDPSPSTDTQYF.

V usage is TRBV5-4 and J usage is TRBJ2-7; no firm D call. The germline V gene has CDR1 SGHNT and CDR2 YYREEE (reference sequence). V was shortened by 4 bases and J by 3 bases, with 20 bases between the two germline ends. This CDR3 contains 16 residues. This CDR3 reads CASSPWPKDGGYEQYF. The CDR3 bases are TGTGCCAGCAGCCCATGGCCAAAGGACGGCGGCTACGAGCAGTACTTC.

The chain links TRBV28 to TRBJ2-5; D unresolved. Gene TRBJ2-7 matches the end of the DNA better, so the J call may be wrong. This CDR3 region has 15 residues. CDR1 and CDR2 (germline): MDHEN, SYDVKM. The CDR3 sequence is CASNAAGQDLDEQYF. The CDR3 DNA follows: TGTGCCAGCAATGCTGCCGGGCAAGACCTCGACGAGCAGTACTTC.

This clonotype was seen more than once but under ten times. The chain joins TRBV20-1 to TRBJ2-5; 8 bases align to TRBD2. V lost 0 bases to trimming and J lost 5 bases; unmatched junction nucleotides: 8. CDR3 length: 15 residues. CDR1 and CDR2 (germline): DFQATT, SNEGSKA (reference sequence). This CDR3 is CSAREVAGTTETQYF. The CDR3 bases are TGCAGTGCTAGAGAGGTAGCGGGGACGACGGAGACCCAGTACTTC.

CDR3 region: CASSQSYYDNEQFF. CDR3 nucleotide sequence: TGCGCCAGCAGCCAAAGCTACTACGACAATGAGCAGTTCTTC. The chain links TRBV4-1 to TRBJ2-1; no reliable D call. The CDR3 has 14 residues. Germline lookup yields CDR1 MGHRA and CDR2 YSYEKL. The V and J ends lost 2 bases and 5 bases respectively, with 10 bases between them.

A few counts support this clonotype. DNA for the CDR3: TGTGCCAGCAGCCCTACCATGGGACAGGGCCGAACTGAAGCTTTCTTT. Protein: CASSPTMGQGRTEAFF. The J gene is TRBJ1-1, the V gene TRBV11-2; 9 bases line up with TRBD1. CDR3 length: 16 amino acids. Germline-derived CDR1 and CDR2 are SGHAT and FQNNGV. Trimming removed 5 bases from V and 5 bases from J; junction bases left unmatched: 12.